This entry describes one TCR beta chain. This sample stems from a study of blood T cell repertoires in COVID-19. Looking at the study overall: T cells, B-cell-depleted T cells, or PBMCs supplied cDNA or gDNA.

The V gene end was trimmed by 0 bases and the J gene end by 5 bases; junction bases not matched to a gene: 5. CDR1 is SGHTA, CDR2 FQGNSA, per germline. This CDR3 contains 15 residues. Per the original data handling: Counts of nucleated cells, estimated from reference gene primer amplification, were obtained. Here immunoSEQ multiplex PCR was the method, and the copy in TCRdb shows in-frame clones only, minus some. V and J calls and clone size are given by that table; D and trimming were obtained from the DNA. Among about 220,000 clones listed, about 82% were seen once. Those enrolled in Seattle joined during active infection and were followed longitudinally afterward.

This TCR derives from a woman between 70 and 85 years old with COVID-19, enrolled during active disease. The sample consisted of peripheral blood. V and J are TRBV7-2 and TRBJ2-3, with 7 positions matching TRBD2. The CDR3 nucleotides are TGTGCCAGCAGCTTAGCCGGGGTAGCGGGAGATACGCAGTATTTT. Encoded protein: CASSLAGVAGDTQYF.